Listed here are 4 T cell receptor beta chains from one sample, sequenced in a study of blood T cells in healthy people across ages. Combining a sample-barcoded 5' primer with a J-beta primer mix, a second PCR ran for roughly 6 to 11 cycles. TCRdb re-called the 5' RACE reads through MiXCR, storing one row per CDR3 protein. The repertoire includes about 940,000 distinct CDR3 sequences, around 48% of them detected once, and roughly an eighth sits in the top ten. Sequencing was performed on blood. All receptors come from a young man in good health.

This rearrangement joins TRBV4-2 to TRBJ1-2, with D uncertain. Trimming removed 1 base from V and 4 bases from J, with 13 bases in between. Looked up from germline, CDR1 is LGHNA and CDR2 is YNFKEQ. The CDR3 is 15 amino acids. The CDR3 DNA follows: TGTGCCAGCAGCCAAGGACTGAGGATGGGCTATGGCTACACCTTC. Translating gives CASSQGLRMGYGYTF.

There are a few counts of this clonotype. This chain joins TRBV13 and TRBJ2-3; the match to TRBD2 covers 13 bases. Germline V gene sequence: CDR1 PRHDT, CDR2 FYEKMQ (reference sequence). The CDR3 runs to 15 residues. V was pared by 5 bases and J by 6 bases, with 5 bases of the junction left unmatched. The CDR3 nucleotides are TGTGCCAGCAGCACTAGCGGGGGGGAGCAGGATACGCAGTATTTT. Translated: CASSTSGGEQDTQYF. The whole variable domain, filled in from reference TRBV13 and TRBJ2-3, reads AAGVIQSPRHLIKEKRETATLKCYPIPRHDTVYWYQQGPGQDPQFLISFYEKMQSDKGSIPDRFSAQQFSDYHSELNMSSLELGDSALYFCASSTSGGEQDTQYFGPGTRLTVL.

V is TRBV3-1 and J is TRBJ1-5; TRBD1 matches at 8 bases. The germline gives CDR1 LGHDT, CDR2 YNNKEL (reference sequence). This CDR3 is 13 amino acids long. The V gene end was trimmed by 6 bases and the J gene end by 6 bases; junction bases not matched to a gene: 4. The CDR3 here is CASSQGASQPQHF. The CDR3 DNA sequence: TGTGCCAGCAGTCAGGGGGCTAGTCAGCCCCAGCATTTT.

The V call is TRBV7-8, the J call TRBJ2-1, with 10 nucleotides matching TRBD2. The J segment lost 3 bases and the V segment lost 5 bases, leaving 13 bases of the junction unmatched. This CDR3 has 18 residues. Germline assignment: CDR1 SGHVS and CDR2 FQNEAQ. CDR3 DNA sequence: TGTGCCAGCAGCCGGGGGGTAGCGGGGGGACTCTTCTACAATGAGCAGTTCTTC. It codes for CASSRGVAGGLFYNEQFF.